This is a list of T cell receptor beta chains from one sample in a study of beta chain features in type 1 diabetes. Profiling relied on immunoSEQ multiplex PCR, and the TCRdb table lists in-frame clones only, not all of them. The sample carries under 800,000 clones, 15% to 18% recorded once. The sample comprised naive CD4+ T cells from blood. These receptors were taken from a man between 18 and 35 years old in good health. Each CDR3 is given with its conserved first and last residue. A D gene is named only where the DNA matches it firmly. Clone size appears in some rows only: once, few, many, or a class for an expanded clone.

.,TRBV7-2,TRBJ2-5,few,TGTGCCAGCAGCGGAAGACAGGGAGGAGGGGAGACCCAGTACTTC,CASSGRQGGGETQYF
.,TRBV14,TRBJ2-3,few,TGTGCCAGCAGCCAATTCCACAACCAGGGGACGGATACGCAGTATTTT,CASSQFHNQGTDTQYF
.,TRBV25-1,TRBJ2-2,.,TGTGCCAGCAGTGACCTTTGGCAGCTGTTTTTT,CASSDLWQLFF
TRBD1,TRBV25-1,TRBJ1-5,.,TGTGCCAGCAGTGATTCGGGACAGGGCAATCAGCCCCAGCATTTT,CASSDSGQGNQPQHF
.,TRBV25-1,TRBJ1-1,few,TGTGCCAGCAGTGAATATGCAGGGCAGGCTTTCTTT,CASSEYAGQAFF
.,TRBV27,TRBJ1-1,.,TGTGCCAGCAGTTTAGGGCAGAGGAACGCTGAAGCTTTCTTT,CASSLGQRNAEAFF
TRBD1,TRBV18,TRBJ2-1,few,TGTGCCAGCTCTTGGGGACAGGGAAGGAATGAGCAGTTCTTC,CASSWGQGRNEQFF
.,TRBV7-2,TRBJ2-5,.,TGTGCCAGCAGCTTAGGGACTTTCCGGGGCGCGGCCCAGTACTTC,CASSLGTFRGAAQYF
TRBD1,TRBV28,TRBJ1-5,.,TGTGCCAGCAGTAATAACAGGGGAAGGGGCAATCAGCCCCAGCATTTT,CASSNNRGRGNQPQHF
TRBD2,TRBV4-1,TRBJ2-1,.,TGCGCCAGCAGCTTAGGACTAGCGGGAGGGAACAATGAGCAGTTCTTC,CASSLGLAGGNNEQFF
.,TRBV30,TRBJ1-6,.,TGTGCCTGGAGTGTGAGGGGGGAGTCACCCCTCCACTTT,CAWSVRGESPLHF
.,TRBV28,TRBJ2-7,.,TGTGCCAGCAGTCCCGACTTGACCGGATACGAGCAGTACTTC,CASSPDLTGYEQYF
.,TRBV25-1,TRBJ1-2,.,TGTGCCAGCAGTGTCATCGAGGGCGGCTATGGCTACACCTTC,CASSVIEGGYGYTF
.,TRBV10-3,TRBJ2-2,few,TGTGCCATCACCCGTGCCGGGGAGCTGTTTTTT,CAITRAGELFF
.,TRBV5-6,TRBJ1-2,.,TGTGCCAGCAGCTCCTGGGGGACTCCCCGAAGTGGCTACACCTTC,CASSSWGTPRSGYTF
.,TRBV13,TRBJ2-7,few,TGTGCCAGCAGCTCTCGGATGGGGCTCGGCTACGAGCAGTACTTC,CASSSRMGLGYEQYF
TRBD1,TRBV18,TRBJ1-1,few,TGTGCCAGCTCACCCGACAGGGGATTCACTGAAGCTTTCTTT,CASSPDRGFTEAFF
.,TRBV5-4,TRBJ2-7,.,TGTGCCAGCAGCCCTGGTGTTAACTCCGAGCAGTACTTC,CASSPGVNSEQYF
.,TRBV2,TRBJ1-4,.,TGTGCCAGCATGGGGCTTGGACATACTAATGAAAAACTGTTTTTT,CASMGLGHTNEKLFF
TRBD2,TRBV5-4,TRBJ2-5,.,TGTGCCAGCAGCTTGGTGGGGACTAGCGGGAGAACGGTGGGGACCCAGTACTTC,CASSLVGTSGRTVGTQYF
.,TRBV18,TRBJ2-7,few,TGTGCCAGCTCACCATCGGTCGAGCAGTACTTC,CASSPSVEQYF
.,TRBV10-3,TRBJ1-2,few,TGTGCCATCAACCCACAGGCGTCCAACTATGGCTACACCTTC,CAINPQASNYGYTF
TRBD2,TRBV9,TRBJ2-5,.,TGTGCCAGCAGCGTAGCGGCGGGAGGGTCAGGACAAGAGACCCAGTACTTC,CASSVAAGGSGQETQYF
.,TRBV9,TRBJ2-2,.,TGTGCCAGCAGGGACAACGGGGTTGGGGAGCTGTTTTTT,CASRDNGVGELFF
.,TRBV5-1,TRBJ2-1,.,TGCGCCAGCAGCTTGGGGGCTACCTCCTACAATGAGCAGTTCTTC,CASSLGATSYNEQFF
.,TRBV9,TRBJ1-2,.,TGTGCCAGCAGCCCGAGTTTCAGGGGAGACTATGGCTACACCTTC,CASSPSFRGDYGYTF
TRBD1,TRBV19,TRBJ1-2,.,TGTGCCAGTAGTAAAGGACAGGATCCATATGGCTACACCTTC,CASSKGQDPYGYTF
.,TRBV5-4,TRBJ1-4,few,TGCGCCAGCAGCCATGCAAAGGCCGGGCGTGAAAAACTGTTTTTT,CASSHAKAGREKLFF
.,TRBV29-1,TRBJ1-2,.,TGCAGCGGTACAGAAAACTATGGCTACACCTTC,CSGTENYGYTF
.,TRBV5-1,TRBJ2-1,.,TGCGCCAGCAGCTTGAACGGCGACAGGGAGCAGTTCTTC,CASSLNGDREQFF
.,TRBV27,TRBJ2-7,.,TGTGCCAGCAGTTTAGAAGGGCAGAGCTACGAGCAGTACTTC,CASSLEGQSYEQYF
TRBD2,TRBV10-3,TRBJ2-1,few,TGTGCCACCTCGCTCAGGACTAGGGAAATTAGATACAATGAGCAGTTCTTC,CATSLRTREIRYNEQFF
.,TRBV7-3,TRBJ2-1,.,TGTGCCAGCAGCGCAGGGACTCAGCGCAATGAGCAGTTCTTC,CASSAGTQRNEQFF
.,TRBV7-2,TRBJ1-2,.,TGTGCCAGCAGACGCCCTGGCAGGACACCTACTAACTATGGCTACACCTTC,CASRRPGRTPTNYGYTF
TRBD1,TRBV9,TRBJ2-6,.,TGTGCCAGCAGCGTAAGACAGGGGAGGAACTCTGGGGCCAACGTCCTGACTTTC,CASSVRQGRNSGANVLTF
TRBD2,TRBV9,TRBJ2-1,few,TGTGCCAGCAGCGGGACTAGCGGGAGAATGGATGAGCAGTTCTTC,CASSGTSGRMDEQFF
.,TRBV28,TRBJ1-2,.,TGTGCCAGCAGTCAGGGGACCTATGGCTACACCTTC,CASSQGTYGYTF
.,TRBV7-9,TRBJ1-5,few,TGTGCCAGCAGCTCCGACGGACAGCCCCAGCATTTT,CASSSDGQPQHF
.,TRBV7-3,TRBJ2-6,few,TGTGCCAGCAGCTTAAGATTCCGCGGGGCAAGAGGGTCCCTCCTCTCTGGGGCCAACGTCCTGACTTTC,CASSLRFRGARGSLLSGANVLTF
.,TRBV7-9,TRBJ1-2,.,TGTGCCAGCAGCTTAATGGGGGAATATAACTATGGCTACACCTTC,CASSLMGEYNYGYTF
.,TRBV10-3,TRBJ2-5,few,TGTGCCATCAGTGGGACATCCAAGGAGACCCAGTACTTC,CAISGTSKETQYF
TRBD1,TRBV19,TRBJ1-1,.,TGTGCCAGTAGTACCTCAGGGACAGGGGGCCATAGGAACACTGAAGCTTTCTTT,CASSTSGTGGHRNTEAFF
TRBD2,TRBV15,TRBJ2-1,few,TGTGCCACCAGCAGAGCCGTTCTAGCGGGAGTCTACAATGAGCAGTTCTTC,CATSRAVLAGVYNEQFF
.,TRBV5-6,TRBJ2-5,few,TGTGCCAGCAGCTTGGTGGACAGCCAAGAGACCCAGTACTTC,CASSLVDSQETQYF
TRBD2,TRBV7-9,TRBJ2-7,few,TGTGCCAGCAGCTCTCCCCGAGGTAGCGGGGGGCTGGCCATACACGAGCAGTACTTC,CASSSPRGSGGLAIHEQYF
.,TRBV27,TRBJ2-7,few,TGTGCCAGCAGAAGACCTGGGGCGGGCTACGACGAGCAGTACTTC,CASRRPGAGYDEQYF
.,TRBV2,TRBJ2-3,.,TGTGCCAGCAGTGATCAGGACACTTTGGGGCAGTATTTT,CASSDQDTLGQYF
.,TRBV28,TRBJ1-4,many,TGTGCCAGCAGTTTGCGGAACGGGGGAAAACTGTTTTTT,CASSLRNGGKLFF
.,TRBV21-1,TRBJ1-1,.,TGTGCCAGCAGCAATTCGTCCGGGACAGGGGTCATGAACACTGAAGCTTTCTTT,CASSNSSGTGVMNTEAFF
.,TRBV4-1,TRBJ2-7,.,TGCGCCAGCAGCCAAGGTGGACAGACCTACGAGCAGTACTTC,CASSQGGQTYEQYF
.,TRBV19,TRBJ2-7,.,TGTGCCAGTAGCGAAGTACAGGGAGGGTCTTCCGAGCAGTACTTC,CASSEVQGGSSEQYF
.,TRBV29-1,TRBJ1-1,.,TGCAGCGTTGGGCCTGCAGGGAACACTGAAGCTTTCTTT,CSVGPAGNTEAFF
.,TRBV28,TRBJ2-5,.,TGTGCCAGCAGTTTGTATGCCCAAGAGACCCAGTACTTC,CASSLYAQETQYF
TRBD1,TRBV14,TRBJ2-7,.,TGTGCCAGCAGCCAAGATCCCCGGGACAGGGGGCGTTACGAGCAGTACTTC,CASSQDPRDRGRYEQYF